This T cell receptor (beta chain) was sequenced in a study of OX40 agonist ivuxolimab in advanced cancers. Study details: Clinicians treated patients with ivuxolimab, an agonistic anti-OX40 (CD134) antibody. Partial responses were achieved by three patients: one hepatocellular carcinoma, two cutaneous melanoma.

Germline V gene sequence: CDR1 SGHTA, CDR2 FQGTGA. The length of the CDR3 is 13 residues. With V trimmed by 5 bases and J by 5 bases, 2 bases remained unmatched. For this clone: Its antigen is not known.

The method was immunoSEQ multiplex PCR; TCRdb's version includes in-frame clones alone and lacks a portion of them. This table has about 63,000 clones, roughly nine tenths appearing once. General observations from the study: Normalized T-cell clonal expansion was also low in some nonresponders. In general, CD8+ T cells held more expanded clones than CD4+ did, on average.

The TCR was taken from an adult with an advanced solid tumor such as melanoma, head and neck, liver or kidney cancer. The source material was CD4+ or CD8+ T cells sorted from blood, sampled in a trial of the OX40 agonist ivuxolimab. The V call is TRBV7-3, the J call TRBJ2-2; 7 nucleotides line up with TRBD2. CDR3 loop: CASSRSGTGELFF. In DNA, the CDR3 is TGTGCCAGCAGCCGTAGCGGGACCGGGGAGCTGTTTTTT.